The present T cell receptor (beta chain) was sequenced within a study of T cell repertoires in cytomegalovirus infection. Across the study: Public TCR beta signatures were indicative of both CMV infection and a matching HLA type. Study-wide findings and caveats: Public TCR beta family frequency separated CMV-and-HLA carriers, including in an independent cohort.

This clonotype showed up many times. Antigen: not known. TCRdb re-analysed the reads in MiXCR, keeping a single row per CDR3 protein. Of around 70,000 distinct CDR3 sequences listed, over 3.5% were seen once; the top ten hold roughly 22%. Germline V gives CDR1 SGHVS, CDR2 FQNEAQ. This CDR3 is built from 17 residues. Trimming took 3 bases from V and 4 from J, leaving 20 bases between them. The origin of this receptor is a human donor in good health (CMV status not recorded). Some clones in this sample may be carry-over from other donors' samples. The chain joins TRBV7-8 to TRBJ2-3, with D possibly TRBD2 on 6 matching bases. The sequencing input was PBMCs. Written as DNA, the CDR3 is TGTGCCAGCAGCTTTGGTCATAGCGGAAACCCAGCAGATACGCAGTATTTT. This encodes CASSFGHSGNPADTQYF.